The sequence of this TCR beta chain was determined in a study of CD8+ T cells in alopecia areata. As for the study in general: Treated patients received oral tofacitinib, 5 to 10 mg twice daily. After 6 to 18 months of tofacitinib, follow-up continued 6 months off drug.

The germline CDR1 and CDR2 sequences are SQVTM and ANQGSEA. The CDR3 runs to 13 residues. After removal of 6 bases from V and 8 bases from J, the junction contained 11 bases not matched to a gene. Study conclusions and caveats: Affected scalp, especially in alopecia totalis/universalis, had a higher clonality than normal scalp did.

The study team obtained lesional scalp punch biopsies and peripheral blood from alopecia areata patients. Extracted from the samples, RNA was reverse transcribed into cDNA to serve as the sequencing template. Assay: immunoSEQ multiplex PCR; the TCRdb copy retains only in-frame clones and omits some. The sample comprises 120,000 or so clones, over 50% of which are singletons, and less than 5.5% rests with the top ten. This clone has a single count. Its antigen is currently unknown. The sequenced sample was CD4+ T cells sorted from blood, obtained at week 0. The V gene is TRBV29-1, the J gene TRBJ2-7; 9 bases align to TRBD1. The source is a human donor with alopecia areata. DNA of the CDR3: TGCAGCGTCGAGGGACAGGGTATGTACAAGCAGTACTTC. This translates into CSVEGQGMYKQYF.